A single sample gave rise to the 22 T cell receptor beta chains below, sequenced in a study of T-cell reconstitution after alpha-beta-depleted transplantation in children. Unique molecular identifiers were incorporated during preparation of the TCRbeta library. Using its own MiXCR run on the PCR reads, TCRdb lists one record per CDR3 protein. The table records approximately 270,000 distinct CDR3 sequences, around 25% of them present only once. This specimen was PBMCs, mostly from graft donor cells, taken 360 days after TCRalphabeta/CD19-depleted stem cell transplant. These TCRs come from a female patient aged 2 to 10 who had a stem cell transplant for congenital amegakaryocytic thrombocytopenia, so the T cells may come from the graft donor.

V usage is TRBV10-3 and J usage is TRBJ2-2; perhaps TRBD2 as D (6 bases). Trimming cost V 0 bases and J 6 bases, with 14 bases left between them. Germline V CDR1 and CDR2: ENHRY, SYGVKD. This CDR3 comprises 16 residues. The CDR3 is CAISESGGYEAGELFF. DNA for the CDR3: TGTGCCATCAGTGAGTCCGGGGGATACGAAGCCGGGGAGCTGTTTTTT.

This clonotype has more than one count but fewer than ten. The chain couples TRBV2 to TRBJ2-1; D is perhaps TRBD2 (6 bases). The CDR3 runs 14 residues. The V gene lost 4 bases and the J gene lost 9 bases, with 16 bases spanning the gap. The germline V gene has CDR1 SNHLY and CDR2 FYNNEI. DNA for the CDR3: TGTGCCAGCAGTGGTAGCCGGGGGACTCGTGAGCAGTTCTTC. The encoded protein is CASSGSRGTREQFF. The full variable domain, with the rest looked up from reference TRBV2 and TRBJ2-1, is EPEVTQTPSHQVTQMGQEVILRCVPISNHLYFYWYRQILGQKVEFLVSFYNNEISEKSEIFDDQFSVERPDGSNFTLKIRSTKLEDSAMYFCASSGSRGTREQFFGPGTRLTVL.

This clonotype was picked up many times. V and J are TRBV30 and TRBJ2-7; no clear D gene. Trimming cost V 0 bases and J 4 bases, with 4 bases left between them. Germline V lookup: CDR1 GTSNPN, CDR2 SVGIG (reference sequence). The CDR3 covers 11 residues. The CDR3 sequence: CAWSVEYEQYF. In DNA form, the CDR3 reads TGTGCCTGGAGTGTTGAGTACGAGCAGTACTTC.

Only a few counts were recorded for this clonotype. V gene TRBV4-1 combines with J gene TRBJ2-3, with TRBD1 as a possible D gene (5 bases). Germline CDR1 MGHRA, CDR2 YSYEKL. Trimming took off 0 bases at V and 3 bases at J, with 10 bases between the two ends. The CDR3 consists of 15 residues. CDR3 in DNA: TGCGCCAGCAGCCAAGATGGTAAGGGGACAGATACGCAGTATTTT. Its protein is CASSQDGKGTDTQYF.

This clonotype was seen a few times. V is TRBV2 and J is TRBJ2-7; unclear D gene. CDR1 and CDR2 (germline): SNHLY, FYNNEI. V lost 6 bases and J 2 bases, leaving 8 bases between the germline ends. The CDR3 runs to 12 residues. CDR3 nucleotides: TGTGCCAGCAGGATCGGAACCTACGAGCAGTACTTC. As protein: CASRIGTYEQYF. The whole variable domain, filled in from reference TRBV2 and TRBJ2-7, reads EPEVTQTPSHQVTQMGQEVILRCVPISNHLYFYWYRQILGQKVEFLVSFYNNEISEKSEIFDDQFSVERPDGSNFTLKIRSTKLEDSAMYFCASRIGTYEQYFGPGTRLTVT.

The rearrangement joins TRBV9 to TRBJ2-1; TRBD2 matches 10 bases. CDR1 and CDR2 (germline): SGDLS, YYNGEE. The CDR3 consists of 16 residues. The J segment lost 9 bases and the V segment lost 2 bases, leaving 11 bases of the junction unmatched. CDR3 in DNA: TGTGCCAGCAGCGTCCAACATCCAGCGGGAGGGTCTGAGCAGTTCTTC. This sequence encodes CASSVQHPAGGSEQFF.

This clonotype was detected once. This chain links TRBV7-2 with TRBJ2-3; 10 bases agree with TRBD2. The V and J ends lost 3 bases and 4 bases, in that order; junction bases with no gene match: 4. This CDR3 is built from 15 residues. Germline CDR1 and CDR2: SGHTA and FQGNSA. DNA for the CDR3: TGTGCCAGCAGCTTTCAGCGGGGGGGAGCAGATACGCAGTATTTT. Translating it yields CASSFQRGGADTQYF.

The CDR3 here is CASSLEVLNEKLFF. The CDR3 DNA is TGTGCCAGCAGTTTAGAGGTCCTGAATGAAAAACTGTTTTTT. The chain recombines TRBV12-3 or TRBV12-4 with TRBJ1-4; D unresolved. The CDR3 has 14 amino acids. V dropped 1 base and J dropped 5 bases, with 8 bases sitting between them.

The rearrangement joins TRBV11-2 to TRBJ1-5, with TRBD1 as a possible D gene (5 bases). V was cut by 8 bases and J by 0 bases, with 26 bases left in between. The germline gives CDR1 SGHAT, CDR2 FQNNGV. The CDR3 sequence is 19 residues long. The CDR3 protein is CASDFGASGRWYSNQPQHF. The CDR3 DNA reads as TGTGCCAGCGACTTTGGGGCTTCGGGCCGGTGGTATAGCAATCAGCCCCAGCATTTT.

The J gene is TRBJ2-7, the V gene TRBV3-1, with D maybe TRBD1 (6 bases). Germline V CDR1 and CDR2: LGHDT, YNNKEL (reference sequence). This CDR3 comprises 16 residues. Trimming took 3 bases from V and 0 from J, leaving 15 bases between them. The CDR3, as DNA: TGTGCCAGCAGCCACAGACAGGTTAGCGTCTCCTACGAGCAGTACTTC. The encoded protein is CASSHRQVSVSYEQYF.

Here the CDR3 DNA reads TGTGCCAGCAGCTTAGCAGAAGTGAACACTGAAGCTTTCTTT. It specifies CASSLAEVNTEAFF. The gene calls are TRBV7-9 and TRBJ1-1; D remains ambiguous. This CDR3 contains 14 residues. Germline-derived CDR1 and CDR2 are SEHNR and FQNEAQ (reference sequence). Trimming took off 0 bases at V and 0 bases at J, with 5 bases between the two ends.

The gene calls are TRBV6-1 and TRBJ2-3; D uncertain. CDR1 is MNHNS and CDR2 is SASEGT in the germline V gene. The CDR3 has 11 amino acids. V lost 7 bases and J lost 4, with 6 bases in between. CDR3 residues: CASNGADTQYF. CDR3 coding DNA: TGTGCCAGCAATGGAGCAGATACGCAGTATTTT.

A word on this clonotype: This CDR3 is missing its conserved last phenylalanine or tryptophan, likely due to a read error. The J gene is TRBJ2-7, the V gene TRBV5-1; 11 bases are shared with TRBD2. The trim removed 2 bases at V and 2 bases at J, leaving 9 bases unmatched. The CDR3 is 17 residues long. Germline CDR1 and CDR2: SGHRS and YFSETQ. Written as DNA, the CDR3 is TGCGCCAGCAGCTTCTTACCTAGCGGGGGGAGTACCTACGAGCAGTACTTG. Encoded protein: CASSFLPSGGSTYEQYL.

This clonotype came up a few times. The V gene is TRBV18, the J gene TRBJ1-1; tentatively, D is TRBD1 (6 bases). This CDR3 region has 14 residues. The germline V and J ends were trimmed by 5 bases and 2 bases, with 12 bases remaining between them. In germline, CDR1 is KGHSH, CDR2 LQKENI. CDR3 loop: CASSVGGGNTEAFF. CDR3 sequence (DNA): TGTGCCAGCTCAGTGGGGGGCGGTAACACTGAAGCTTTCTTT.

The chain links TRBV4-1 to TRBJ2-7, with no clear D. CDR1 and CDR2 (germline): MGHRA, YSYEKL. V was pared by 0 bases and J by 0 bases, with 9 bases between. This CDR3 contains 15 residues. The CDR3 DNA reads TGCGCCAGCAGCCAAGACTCATCGACCTCCTACGAGCAGTACTTC. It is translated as CASSQDSSTSYEQYF.

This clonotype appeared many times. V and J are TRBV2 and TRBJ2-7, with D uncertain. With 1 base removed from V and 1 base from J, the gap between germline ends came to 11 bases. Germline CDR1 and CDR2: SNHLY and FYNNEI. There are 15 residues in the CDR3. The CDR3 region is CASSEVLGNSYEQYF. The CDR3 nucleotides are TGTGCCAGCAGTGAAGTTTTGGGCAATTCCTACGAGCAGTACTTC.

The CDR3 here is CSASKGTPLNTEAFF. The CDR3 DNA is TGCAGTGCTAGTAAGGGGACTCCCTTGAACACTGAAGCTTTCTTT. This chain links TRBV20-1 with TRBJ1-1; D is perhaps TRBD1 (5 bases). Germline V gives CDR1 DFQATT, CDR2 SNEGSKA (reference sequence). This CDR3 contains 15 residues. V dropped 3 bases and J dropped 0 bases, with 14 bases sitting between them.

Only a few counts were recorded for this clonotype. CDR3 coding DNA: TGCGCCAGCAGCCAAGTGCAGGGTCACTATGGCTACACCTTC. Translated: CASSQVQGHYGYTF. J is TRBJ1-2 and V is TRBV4-1, with D possibly being TRBD1 (5 bases). Germline V gene sequence: CDR1 MGHRA, CDR2 YSYEKL. Trimming cost V 1 base and J 3 bases, with 9 bases left between them. This CDR3 spans 14 amino acids.

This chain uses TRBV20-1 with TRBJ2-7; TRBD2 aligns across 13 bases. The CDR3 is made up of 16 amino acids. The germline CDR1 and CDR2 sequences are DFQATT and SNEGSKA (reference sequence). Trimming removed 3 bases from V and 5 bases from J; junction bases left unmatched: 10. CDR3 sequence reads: CSASPTGLAGFDEQYF. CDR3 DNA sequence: TGCAGTGCTAGCCCGACGGGACTAGCGGGATTTGACGAGCAGTACTTC.

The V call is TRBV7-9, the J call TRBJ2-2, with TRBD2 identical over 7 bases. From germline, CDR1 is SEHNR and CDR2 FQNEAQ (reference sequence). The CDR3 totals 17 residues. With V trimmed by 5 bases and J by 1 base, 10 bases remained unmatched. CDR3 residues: CASSLPGAGENTGELFF. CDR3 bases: TGTGCCAGCAGCCTACCTGGGGCGGGGGAGAACACCGGGGAGCTGTTTTTT. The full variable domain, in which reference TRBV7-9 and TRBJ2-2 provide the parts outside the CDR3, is DTGVSQNPRHKITKRGQNVTFRCDPISEHNRLYWYRQTLGQGPEFLTYFQNEAQLEKSRLLSDRFSAERPKGSFSTLEIQRTEQGDSAMYLCASSLPGAGENTGELFFGEGSRLTVL.

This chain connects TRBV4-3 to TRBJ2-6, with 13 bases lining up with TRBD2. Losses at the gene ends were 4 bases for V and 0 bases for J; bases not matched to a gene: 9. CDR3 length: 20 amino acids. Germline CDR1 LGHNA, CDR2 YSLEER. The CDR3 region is CASSPRTSGRGLSGANVLTF. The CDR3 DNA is TGCGCCAGCAGCCCCCGTACTAGCGGGAGGGGACTCTCTGGGGCCAACGTCCTGACTTTC.

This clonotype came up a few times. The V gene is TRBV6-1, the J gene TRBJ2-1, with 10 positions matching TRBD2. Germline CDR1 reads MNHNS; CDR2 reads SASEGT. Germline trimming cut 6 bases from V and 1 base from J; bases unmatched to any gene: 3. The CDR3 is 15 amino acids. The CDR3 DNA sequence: TGTGCCAGCAGCACTAGCGGGGCGTCCTACAATGAGCAGTTCTTC. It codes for CASSTSGASYNEQFF.